This entry features one TCR beta chain sequence. This clone occurred many times. Its recognized antigen is unknown. Base quality data are lacking; no much larger clone is found one base away. This sample was taken from a study of T cells after posttransplantation cyclophosphamide (TCRdb year 2016). For the wider study: Using TRB sequencing, the study followed how the T cell repertoire reconstituted after myeloablative bone marrow transplantation in which posttransplantation cyclophosphamide served as GVHD prophylaxis. Antigen receptor sequencing covered samples from some 35 PTCy-treated patients and 16 of their related bone marrow donors. Blood from every one of the 30 to 40 PTCy patients who had 1-year posttransplant specimens underwent TRB sequencing. In 3 patients, up to about 3 additional blood samples taken between 2 and 5.2 years after transplant also underwent TRB sequencing, as did pretransplant blood from a handful of patients. Because TRA and TRB clonality correlated tightly in roughly nine samples, later TCR analyses were limited to TRB. Public TRB sequences were checked against a database of over 3,600 sequences associated with responses to pathogens, tumor antigens, self-antigens and alloantigens. General study outcomes and caveats: Across 45 patients, TRB clonality was highly associated with recipient CMV seropositivity and CMV reactivation, and PTCy diversity was similar to diversity in CNI/methotrexate controls. At 1-2 months, donor-recipient similarity was low but rose over the first year, and the later blood repertoires were often dominated by donor CD8+ memory clones. The TRB repertoires of T cells infiltrating skin or GI tract showed only limited overlap with the TRB repertoires of T cells in blood.

TRB sequencing was run on genomic DNA with either the immunoSEQ assay at survey resolution or the hsTCRB kit. Regarding the original processing steps: Initial read processing used immunoSEQ software, and repertoire analyses used the LymphoSeq R package. Clonality was calculated as 1 minus normalized Shannon entropy, and the Gini coefficient was also calculated for each TRB dataset. Phenotypes of unsorted samples were inferred by mapping TRB sequences from sorted subsets of the recipient or donor onto unsorted samples of the same recipient. This immuneACCESS table, as held by TCRdb, lists in-frame sequences with V and J called but not all clones. Of the missing ones, under half trace to an unresolved V gene in checked studies; the others have no known cause. V, J and clone size were drawn from that table, and D and trimming were deduced from the DNA. In this sample the table shows 40,000 to 60,000 clones, and no singletons are among them. In total, the top ten clones hold 2.2% of the sample.

From the cysteine through the phenylalanine, the CDR3 covers 13 amino acids. CDR3 DNA is the only sequence kept; it has 39 bases, read in frame from the first base. V is pared back by 6 bases and J by 4 bases, with 10 bases lying between the germline termini. CDR1 and CDR2, looked up from the germline V gene (reference sequence), are SEHNR and FQNEAQ. Related bone marrow donors provided peripheral blood samples on the day of marrow donation. Peripheral blood and bone marrow mononuclear cells were isolated by Ficoll-Hypaque density centrifugation and cryopreserved. This TCR was recovered from a man in his forties in good health, CMV-negative, and a related stem cell transplant donor. Sequences were obtained from PBMCs. The rearrangement joined TRBV7-9 to TRBJ1-5; TRBD1 might be the D gene, on 6 matching bases. At the DNA level, the sequence is TGTGCCAGCAGTTTTCAGGGGAATCAGCCCCAGCATTTT. This sequence encodes CASSFQGNQPQHF.